This TCR beta chain appears in the sequencing data of a study of CD8+CD57+ T cells in acquired aplastic anemia. Study information: Across the sorted CD4+ and CD8+ cells, DNA amounts averaged 3.2 ug.

Study-level findings and limits: Controls did not differ significantly from patients in CD8+ Simpson's diversity. The number of CD8+ CDR3 sequences shared by patients and controls was around 30.

The CDR3 consists of 13 residues. Germline values: CDR1 SEHNR, CDR2 FQNEAQ (reference sequence). The V and J ends lost 5 bases and 10 bases, in that order; junction bases with no gene match: 10. The template used for profiling TCR beta VDJ and CDR3 was genomic DNA. A single record per CDR3 protein comes from TCRdb applying MiXCR to the reads. The table includes 300,000 or so distinct CDR3 sequences, 45% to 70% detected once. A note on this clonotype: Its matching antigen is unknown.

The sequence was collected from a human donor with severe aplastic anemia or a healthy control (not recorded which). The chain joins TRBV7-9 to TRBJ2-7, with 8 bases aligning to TRBD1. Input material: sorted CD4+, CD8+, or CD8+CD57+ T cells (not recorded which) from PBMCs. CDR3 region: CASSLVPGQDQYF. CDR3 nucleotide sequence: TGTGCCAGCAGCCTCGTCCCGGGACAGGATCAGTACTTC. The whole variable domain, filled in from reference TRBV7-9 and TRBJ2-7, reads DTGVSQNPRHKITKRGQNVTFRCDPISEHNRLYWYRQTLGQGPEFLTYFQNEAQLEKSRLLSDRFSAERPKGSFSTLEIQRTEQGDSAMYLCASSLVPGQDQYFGPGTRLTVT.